Shown below are 12 T cell receptor beta chains from a single sample sequenced in a study of tumor-infiltrating lymphocytes in primary liver carcinoma. Production of TCR beta cDNA used approximately 0.55 ug total RNA together with a constant-region primer. Modified slightly, ARM-PCR produced TCR beta libraries over three nested multiplex PCR rounds. TRBV1-TRBV30 forward and Cbeta reverse primers drove the first two approximately 10-cycle rounds. A single record per CDR3 protein comes from TCRdb applying MiXCR to the multiplex PCR reads. Among a few hundred thousand distinct CDR3 sequences listed, about 50% were seen once. Alongside blood RNA obtained from unsorted whole blood, germline DNA was also extracted. Input material: peripheral blood. The receptors here all came from a woman in her twenties or thirties with primary liver carcinoma and hepatitis B virus infection.

About this clonotype: It may be a read error: a sequence one base away is much more abundant. The chain carries TRBV6-1 and TRBJ2-5; TRBD1 or TRBD2 may be the D gene (5 bases each). Trimming took 8 bases from V and 4 from J, leaving 14 bases between them. The germline V gene encodes CDR1 MNHNS and CDR2 SASEGT. The CDR3 totals 13 residues. In DNA form, the CDR3 reads TGTGCCAGCGGGACGGACGGAGGAGAGACCCAGTACTTC. Translated, it gives CASGTDGGETQYF.

As concerns this clonotype: Without the conserved terminal phenylalanine or tryptophan, this CDR3 likely stems from a read error. The chain links TRBV4-2 to TRBJ1-4; D not certain. Germline loops: CDR1 LGHNA, CDR2 YNFKEQ. This CDR3 comprises 13 residues. CDR3 region: CASSHPGNERLFS. CDR3 in DNA: TGTGCCAGCAGCCACCCGGGTAATGAAAGACTGTTTTCT.

Details on this clonotype: Mismatch with germline at one junction end may stem from a read error. In DNA form, the CDR3 reads TGTGTCAGCAGCCCCCCCGAGGGAGATAGAAATGAGCAGTTCTTC. This translates into CVSSPPEGDRNEQFF. The chain couples TRBV6-2 or TRBV6-3 to TRBJ2-1; TRBD2 is a possible D gene (5 bases). The CDR3 covers 15 residues. CDR1 and CDR2 from the germline V gene are MNHEY and SVGEGT.

There are many counts of this clonotype. The CDR3 sequence is CSVPPGGGHNEQFF. The CDR3 DNA sequence: TGCAGCGTCCCCCCCGGGGGGGGGCACAATGAGCAGTTCTTC. The V gene is TRBV29-1, the J gene TRBJ2-1, with 8 bases aligning to TRBD2. CDR3 size: 14 residues. Germline assignment: CDR1 SQVTM and CDR2 ANQGSEA. J gave up 5 bases and V 6 bases, and 9 bases lay outside the gene matches.

For this clonotype: Compared with germline, one end of the junction differs, possibly owing to a read error. The chain has TRBV30 and TRBJ2-7; TRBD1 might be the D (5 bases). The CDR3 covers 12 residues. In germline, CDR1 is GTSNPN, CDR2 SVGIG (reference sequence). The CDR3 protein is CAWGPGSYDQYF. The CDR3 DNA reads as TGTGCCTGGGGTCCAGGGTCCTACGATCAGTACTTC. Filled out from reference TRBV30 and TRBJ2-7, the complete variable domain reads SQTIHQWPATLVQPVGSPLSLECTVEGTSNPNLYWYRQAAGRGLQLLFYSVGIGQISSEVPQNLSASRPQDRQFILSSKKLLLSDSGFYLCAWGPGSYDQYFGPGTRLTVT.

For the CDR3, the DNA is TGTGCCAGCAGCCCGGCAGGGGGTCGCTACGAGCAGTACTTC. Its translation is CASSPAGGRYEQYF. The chain combines TRBV28 with TRBJ2-7; TRBD1 matches 7 bases. This CDR3 has 14 residues. Per the germline V gene, CDR1 is MDHEN and CDR2 is SYDVKM. The trim removed 6 bases at V and 3 bases at J, leaving 8 bases unmatched.

This clonotype was detected many times. The chain links TRBV11-2 to TRBJ2-2, with D perhaps matching TRBD2 (5 bases). CDR3 size: 14 residues. Trimming shortened V by 5 bases and J by 4 bases, and 11 bases separated the two germline ends. The germline V gene encodes CDR1 SGHAT and CDR2 FQNNGV. The DNA of the CDR3 is TGTGCCAGCAGCGTGGACTGGAGCACCGGGGAGCTGTTTTTT. Protein: CASSVDWSTGELFF.

This clonotype was observed at least ten times. This chain links TRBV29-1 with TRBJ2-7; 12 bases fit TRBD1. The CDR3 extends over 13 amino acids. Trimming took 6 bases from V and 6 from J; bases not matched to a gene: 6. Germline V CDR1 and CDR2: SQVTM, ANQGSEA. The chain's CDR3 is CSVSGQGAFEQYF. For the CDR3, the DNA is TGCAGCGTCTCGGGACAGGGGGCTTTCGAGCAGTACTTC.

Note on this clonotype: The CDR3 end shows no conserved phenylalanine or tryptophan, and so a read error is likely. This chain connects TRBV30 to TRBJ2-5; D may correspond to TRBD1 or TRBD2 (5 bases each). V gave up 3 bases and J gave up 2 bases, with 13 bases separating them. CDR1 and CDR2 from the germline V gene are GTSNPN and SVGIG (reference sequence). The length of the CDR3 is 14 residues. CDR3 DNA sequence: TGTGCCTGGAGAACTCCGGGGCGTCAAGAGACCCAGTACTTA. Translating gives CAWRTPGRQETQYL.

This clonotype has a handful of counts. The chain combines TRBV7-8 with TRBJ2-5; D is uncertain. V was pared by 3 bases and J by 1 base, with 12 bases between. Germline V gene lookup returns CDR1 SGHVS and CDR2 FQNEAQ. The CDR3 has 15 amino acids. CDR3 sequence reads: CASSFRGYTQETQYF. In DNA, the CDR3 is TGTGCCAGCAGCTTTAGAGGCTACACCCAAGAGACCCAGTACTTC.

The rearrangement links TRBV7-9 to TRBJ1-4, with D possibly matching TRBD1 (6 bases). Germline V gives CDR1 SEHNR, CDR2 FQNEAQ (reference sequence). V was cut by 5 bases and J by 8 bases, with 24 bases left in between. This CDR3 has 17 residues. The CDR3 coding sequence is TGTGCCAGCAGCGCCTCACTCCCAGGGGATAGTGGGGAAAAACTGTTTTTT. Translation gives CASSASLPGDSGEKLFF. The variable domain in full, completed from reference TRBV7-9 and TRBJ1-4, reads DTGVSQNPRHKITKRGQNVTFRCDPISEHNRLYWYRQTLGQGPEFLTYFQNEAQLEKSRLLSDRFSAERPKGSFSTLEIQRTEQGDSAMYLCASSASLPGDSGEKLFFGSGTQLSVL.

Note on this clonotype: Possible read error: a much larger clone is one base away. The CDR3 carries no conserved terminal phenylalanine or tryptophan, so it likely arises from a read error. The J gene is TRBJ2-3, the V gene TRBV4-2, with 11 positions matching TRBD2. The V segment lost 4 bases and the J segment 2 bases; nucleotides outside the gene matches: 5. The germline gives CDR1 LGHNA, CDR2 YNFKEQ. The CDR3 has 16 residues. The CDR3 DNA sequence: TGTGCCAGCAGCCTTCGACTAGCGGGGAACACAGATACGCAGTATCTT. As protein: CASSLRLAGNTDTQYL.